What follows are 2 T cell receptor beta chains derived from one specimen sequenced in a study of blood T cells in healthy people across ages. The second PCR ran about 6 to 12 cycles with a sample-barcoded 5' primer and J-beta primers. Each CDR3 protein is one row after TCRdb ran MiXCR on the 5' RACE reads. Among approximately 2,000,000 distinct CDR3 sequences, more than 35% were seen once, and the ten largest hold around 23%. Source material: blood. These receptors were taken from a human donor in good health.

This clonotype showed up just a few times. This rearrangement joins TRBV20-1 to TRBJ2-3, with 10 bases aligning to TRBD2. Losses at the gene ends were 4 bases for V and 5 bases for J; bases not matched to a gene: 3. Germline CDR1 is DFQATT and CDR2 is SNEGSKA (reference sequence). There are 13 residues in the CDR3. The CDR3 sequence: CSATSGGEDTQYF. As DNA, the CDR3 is TGCAGTGCTACCAGCGGGGGGGAAGATACGCAGTATTTT.

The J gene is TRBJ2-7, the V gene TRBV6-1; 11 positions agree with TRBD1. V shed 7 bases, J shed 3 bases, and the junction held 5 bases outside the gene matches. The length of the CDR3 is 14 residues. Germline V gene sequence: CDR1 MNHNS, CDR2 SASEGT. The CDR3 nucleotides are TGTGCCAGCAATCTCGGGACAGGGGGCTACGAGCAGTACTTC. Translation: CASNLGTGGYEQYF.